This T cell receptor beta chain was recovered during a study of T cell repertoires in cytomegalovirus infection. TCRdb recomputed calls from the reads with MiXCR, one row per CDR3 protein. Altogether about 700,000 distinct CDR3 sequences are present, about 30% being singletons, with the ten largest covering 15% to 20%. As for this clonotype: Its matching antigen is unknown.

The ends were cut back, 3 bases at V and 4 bases at J, with 13 bases in the middle. CDR1 is DFQATT, CDR2 SNEGSKA, per germline (reference sequence). The length of the CDR3 is 14 residues. Sequenced material: cultured PBMCs, taken from culture after CMV antigen stimulation. This chain uses TRBV20-1 with TRBJ2-1, with a weak D call TRBD2 (5 bases). The receptor was derived from a human donor in good health (CMV status not recorded). Some clones in this sample may be carry-over from other donors' samples. The CDR3 reads CSASPLAQYNEQFF. For the CDR3, the DNA is TGCAGTGCTAGTCCCCTAGCCCAATACAATGAGCAGTTCTTC.